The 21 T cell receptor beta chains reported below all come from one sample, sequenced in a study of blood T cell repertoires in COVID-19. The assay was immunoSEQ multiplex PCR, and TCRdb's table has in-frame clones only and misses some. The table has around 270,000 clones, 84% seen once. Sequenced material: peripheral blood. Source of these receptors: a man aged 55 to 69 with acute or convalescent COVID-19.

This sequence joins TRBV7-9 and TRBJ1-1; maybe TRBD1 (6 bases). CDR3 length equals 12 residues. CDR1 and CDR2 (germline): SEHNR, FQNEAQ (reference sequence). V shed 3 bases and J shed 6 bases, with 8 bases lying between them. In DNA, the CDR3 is TGTGCCAGCAGCTTTACAGGGCCTGAAGCTTTCTTT. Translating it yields CASSFTGPEAFF.

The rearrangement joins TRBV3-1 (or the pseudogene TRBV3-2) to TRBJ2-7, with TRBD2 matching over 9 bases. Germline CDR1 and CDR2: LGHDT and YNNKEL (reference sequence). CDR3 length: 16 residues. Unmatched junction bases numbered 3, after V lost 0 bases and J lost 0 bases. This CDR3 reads CASSQDLTSGSYEQYF. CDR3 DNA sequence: TGTGCCAGCAGCCAAGATTTGACTAGCGGCTCCTACGAGCAGTACTTC.

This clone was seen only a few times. CDR3 DNA sequence: TGTGCCAGCAGCTTAGGGGTAGCGGGGGCCTTTAGCTCCTACAATGAGCAGTTCTTC. Encoded protein: CASSLGVAGAFSSYNEQFF. The chain combines TRBV7-3 with TRBJ2-1, with TRBD2 matching over 9 bases. This CDR3 is built from 19 residues. Germline loops: CDR1 SGHTA, CDR2 FQGTGA. V lost 2 bases to trimming and J lost 0 bases; unmatched junction nucleotides: 11.

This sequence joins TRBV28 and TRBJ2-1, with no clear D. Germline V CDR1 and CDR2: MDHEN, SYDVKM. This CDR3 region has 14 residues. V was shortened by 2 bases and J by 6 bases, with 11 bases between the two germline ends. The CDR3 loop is CASSLGQVGNEQFF. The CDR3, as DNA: TGTGCCAGCAGTTTAGGGCAGGTTGGCAATGAGCAGTTCTTC.

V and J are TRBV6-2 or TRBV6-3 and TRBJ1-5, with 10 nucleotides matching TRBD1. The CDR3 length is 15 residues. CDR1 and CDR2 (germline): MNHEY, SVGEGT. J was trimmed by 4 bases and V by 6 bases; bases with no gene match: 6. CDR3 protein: CASSPGTGVNQPQHF. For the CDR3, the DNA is TGTGCCAGCAGCCCCGGGACAGGGGTAAATCAGCCCCAGCATTTT.

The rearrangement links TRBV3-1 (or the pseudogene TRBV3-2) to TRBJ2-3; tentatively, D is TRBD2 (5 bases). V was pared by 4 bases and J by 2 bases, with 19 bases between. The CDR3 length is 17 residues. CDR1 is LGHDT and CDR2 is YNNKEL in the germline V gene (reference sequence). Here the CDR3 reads CASSRFFSGTLTDTQYF. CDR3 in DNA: TGTGCCAGCAGCCGTTTCTTCAGCGGAACCCTCACAGATACGCAGTATTTT.

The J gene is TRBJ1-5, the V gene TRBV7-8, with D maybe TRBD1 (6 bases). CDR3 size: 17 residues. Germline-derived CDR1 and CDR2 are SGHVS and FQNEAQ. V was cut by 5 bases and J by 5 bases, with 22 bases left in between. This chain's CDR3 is CASSHVGGGPADQPQHF. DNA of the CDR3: TGTGCCAGCAGCCACGTGGGCGGGGGGCCCGCGGATCAGCCCCAGCATTTT.

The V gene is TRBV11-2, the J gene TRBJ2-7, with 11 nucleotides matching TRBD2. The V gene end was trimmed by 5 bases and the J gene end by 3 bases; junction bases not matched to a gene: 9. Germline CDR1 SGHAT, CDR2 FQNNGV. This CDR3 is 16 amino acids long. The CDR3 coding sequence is TGTGCCAGCAGCGCGGGGACTAGCGGTTATTACTACGAGCAGTACTTC. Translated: CASSAGTSGYYYEQYF.

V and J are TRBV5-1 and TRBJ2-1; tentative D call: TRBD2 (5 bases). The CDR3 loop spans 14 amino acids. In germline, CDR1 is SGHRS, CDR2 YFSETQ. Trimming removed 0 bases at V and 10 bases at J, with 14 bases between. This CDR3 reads CASSLERAGNEQFF. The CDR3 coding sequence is TGCGCCAGCAGCTTGGAGAGGGCAGGAAACGAGCAGTTCTTC.

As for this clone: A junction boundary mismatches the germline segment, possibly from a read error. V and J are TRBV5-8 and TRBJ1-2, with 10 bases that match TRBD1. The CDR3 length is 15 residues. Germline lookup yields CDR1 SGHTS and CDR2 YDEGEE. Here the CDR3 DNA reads TGTGCCAGCAGCTTGAATTTAGGTGGGACAGGGGTCGTAGTCTTC. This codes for CASSLNLGGTGVVVF.

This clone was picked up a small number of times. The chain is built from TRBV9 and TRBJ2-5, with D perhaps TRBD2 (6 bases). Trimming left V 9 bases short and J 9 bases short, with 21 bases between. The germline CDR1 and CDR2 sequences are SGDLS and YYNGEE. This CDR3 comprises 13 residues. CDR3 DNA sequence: TGTGCCACCTCCGTGGTCCCGGAGGGAGCCCAGTACTTC. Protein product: CATSVVPEGAQYF.

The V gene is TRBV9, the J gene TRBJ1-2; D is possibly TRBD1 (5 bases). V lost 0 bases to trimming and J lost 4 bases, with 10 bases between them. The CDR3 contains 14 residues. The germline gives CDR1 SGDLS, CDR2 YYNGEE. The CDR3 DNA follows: TGTGCCAGCAGCGTAGGGCCGGGGGGCTATGGCTACACCTTC. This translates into CASSVGPGGYGYTF. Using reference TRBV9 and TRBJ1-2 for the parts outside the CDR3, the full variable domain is DSGVTQTPKHLITATGQRVTLRCSPRSGDLSVYWYQQSLDQGLQFLIQYYNGEERAKGNILERFSAQQFPDLHSELNLSSLELGDSALYFCASSVGPGGYGYTFGSGTRLTVV.

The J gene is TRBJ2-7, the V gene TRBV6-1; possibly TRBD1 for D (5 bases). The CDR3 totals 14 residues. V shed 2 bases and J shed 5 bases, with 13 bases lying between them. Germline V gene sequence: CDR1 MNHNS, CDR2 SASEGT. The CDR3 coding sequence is TGTGCCAGCAGTGAAAGGGGCCCTCCGGACGAGCAGTACTTC. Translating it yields CASSERGPPDEQYF.

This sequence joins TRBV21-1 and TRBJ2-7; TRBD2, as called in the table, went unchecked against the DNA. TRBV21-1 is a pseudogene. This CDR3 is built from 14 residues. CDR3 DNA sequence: TGTGCCAGCACCCCGGCGGGAGGGCCGTTCCGGCAGTACTTC. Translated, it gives CASTPAGGPFRQYF.

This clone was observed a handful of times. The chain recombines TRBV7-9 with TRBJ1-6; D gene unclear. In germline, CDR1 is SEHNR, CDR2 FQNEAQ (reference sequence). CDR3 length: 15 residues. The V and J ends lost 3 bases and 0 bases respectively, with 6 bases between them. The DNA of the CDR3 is TGTGCCAGCAGCTTGGGGAGCTCCTATAATTCACCCCTCCACTTT. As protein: CASSLGSSYNSPLHF.

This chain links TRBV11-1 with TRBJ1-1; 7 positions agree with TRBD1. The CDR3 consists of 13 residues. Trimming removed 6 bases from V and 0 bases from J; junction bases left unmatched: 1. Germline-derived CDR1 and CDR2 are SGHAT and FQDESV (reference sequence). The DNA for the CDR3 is TGTGCCAGCAGAGACAGGGTGAACACTGAAGCTTTCTTT. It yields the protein CASRDRVNTEAFF.

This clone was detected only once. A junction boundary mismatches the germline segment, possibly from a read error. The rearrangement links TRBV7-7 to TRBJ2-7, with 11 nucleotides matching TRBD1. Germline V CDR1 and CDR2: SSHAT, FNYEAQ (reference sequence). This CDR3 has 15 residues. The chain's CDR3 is CASSEGTGGDYEQYF. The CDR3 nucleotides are TGTGCTAGCAGCGAGGGGACAGGGGGTGACTACGAGCAGTACTTC.

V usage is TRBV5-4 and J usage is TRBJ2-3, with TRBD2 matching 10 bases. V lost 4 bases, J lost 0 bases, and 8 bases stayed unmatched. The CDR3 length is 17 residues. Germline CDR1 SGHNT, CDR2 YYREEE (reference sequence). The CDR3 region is CASSGFTSGMSTDTQYF. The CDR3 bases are TGTGCCAGCAGCGGGTTCACTAGCGGGATGAGCACAGATACGCAGTATTTT. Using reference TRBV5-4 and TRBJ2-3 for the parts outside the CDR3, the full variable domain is ETGVTQSPTHLIKTRGQQVTLRCSSQSGHNTVSWYQQALGQGPQFIFQYYREEENGRGNFPPRFSGLQFPNYSSELNVNALELDDSALYLCASSGFTSGMSTDTQYFGPGTRLTVL.

Here the CDR3 reads CASSLVPSGGRYNEQFF. In DNA, the CDR3 is TGCGCCAGCAGCTTGGTCCCAAGCGGGGGACGCTACAATGAGCAGTTCTTC. V gene TRBV5-1 combines with J gene TRBJ2-1; 8 nucleotides align to TRBD2. Per germline, CDR1 SGHRS and CDR2 YFSETQ. The ends lost 0 bases at V and 3 bases at J; junction bases unmatched: 8. CDR3 length equals 17 residues.

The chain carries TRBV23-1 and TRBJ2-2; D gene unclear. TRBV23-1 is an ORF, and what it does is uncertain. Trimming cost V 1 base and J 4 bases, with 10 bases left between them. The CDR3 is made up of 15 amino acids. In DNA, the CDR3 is TGCGCCAGCAGTCAATGCAGCGTCGGCACCGGGGAGCTGTTTTTT. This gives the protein CASSQCSVGTGELFF.

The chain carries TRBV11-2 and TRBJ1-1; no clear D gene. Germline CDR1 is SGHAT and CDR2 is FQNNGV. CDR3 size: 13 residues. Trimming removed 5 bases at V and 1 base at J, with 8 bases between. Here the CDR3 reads CASSPQANTEAFF. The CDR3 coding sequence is TGTGCCAGCAGCCCCCAGGCGAACACTGAAGCTTTCTTT.